This TCR beta chain was sequenced in a study of T cell responses to AZD1222 COVID-19 vaccine. The assay was immunoSEQ multiplex PCR, and TCRdb's table has in-frame clones only and misses some. The sample shows about 150,000 clones, 88% of them seen only once. Germline loops: CDR1 LNHNV, CDR2 YYDKDF (reference sequence). The V end lost 3 bases, the J end lost 0 bases, and 17 bases lay between the germline ends. This CDR3 is built from 17 residues. The clonotype originates from an adult in good health. The sample here was peripheral blood, taken on day 0 of AZD1222 vaccination. The chain uses TRBV15 and TRBJ1-1, with D perhaps TRBD1 (5 bases). The CDR3 loop reads CATSRDTREGMNTEAFF. CDR3 DNA sequence: TGTGCCACCAGCAGGGATACAAGGGAGGGGATGAACACTGAAGCTTTCTTT.